The present TCR beta chain was sequenced within a study of cytomegalovirus exposure and HLA in healthy donors. Trimming pared 2 bases from V and 4 bases from J, leaving 11 bases between. This CDR3 has 14 amino acids. Germline V gene sequence: CDR1 MGHRA, CDR2 YSYEKL. Amplification used 60 Vbeta primers and 13 Jbeta primers. Repertoires were generated with immunoSEQ multiplex PCR, while TCRdb's copy carries only in-frame clones and drops some. Here the sample spans approximately 150,000 clones, roughly 76% being singletons. Nobody recorded the CMV serostatus of this donor. The TCR originated in a human donor in good health. The chain is built from TRBV4-1 and TRBJ2-5; D might be TRBD2 (5 bases). Sequenced input: PBMCs. In DNA form, the CDR3 reads TGCGCCAGCAGCCAAAAACTAGTCGGAGAGACCCAGTACTTC. Encoded protein: CASSQKLVGETQYF.